The subject of this entry is one T cell receptor beta chain. The length of the CDR3 is 16 residues. Germline loops: CDR1 LNHNV, CDR2 YYDKDF (reference sequence). The trim removed 3 bases at V and 7 bases at J, leaving 7 bases unmatched. This specimen belongs to a study of T cell changes during pregnancy in multiple sclerosis. Clones were read by immunoSEQ multiplex PCR, and TCRdb kept only the in-frame ones, dropping some. This sample has approximately 34,000 clones, with about nine tenths found just once. This rearrangement joins TRBV15 to TRBJ1-4, with 11 bases fitting TRBD1. This TCR came from a female donor with multiple sclerosis, enrolled in a pregnancy study. The specimen comprised CD8+ T cells from peripheral blood mononuclear cells, sampled after pregnancy. The CDR3 loop is CATSRPPGTGGEKLFF. In nucleotides, the CDR3 is TGTGCCACCAGCAGGCCTCCCGGGACAGGGGGTGAAAAACTGTTTTTT.